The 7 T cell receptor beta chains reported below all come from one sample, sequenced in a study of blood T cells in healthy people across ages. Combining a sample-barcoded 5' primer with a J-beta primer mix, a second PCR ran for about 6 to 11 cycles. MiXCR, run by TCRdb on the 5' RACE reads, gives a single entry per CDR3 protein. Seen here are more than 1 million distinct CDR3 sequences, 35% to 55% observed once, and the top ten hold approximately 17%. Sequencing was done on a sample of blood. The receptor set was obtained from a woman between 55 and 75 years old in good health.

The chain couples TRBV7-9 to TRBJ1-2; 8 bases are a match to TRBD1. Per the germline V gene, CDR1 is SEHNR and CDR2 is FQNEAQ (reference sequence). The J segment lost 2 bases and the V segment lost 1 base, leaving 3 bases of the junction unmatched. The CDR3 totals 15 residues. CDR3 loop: CASSLGTGWNYGYTF. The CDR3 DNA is TGTGCCAGCAGCTTAGGGACAGGGTGGAACTATGGCTACACCTTC.

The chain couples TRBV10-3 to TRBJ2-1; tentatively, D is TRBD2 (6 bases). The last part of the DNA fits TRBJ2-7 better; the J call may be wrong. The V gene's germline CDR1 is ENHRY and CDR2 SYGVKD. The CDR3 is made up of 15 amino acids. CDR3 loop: CAISDSGGSYNEQYF. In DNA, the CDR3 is TGTGCCATCAGTGATAGCGGAGGCTCCTACAATGAGCAGTACTTC.

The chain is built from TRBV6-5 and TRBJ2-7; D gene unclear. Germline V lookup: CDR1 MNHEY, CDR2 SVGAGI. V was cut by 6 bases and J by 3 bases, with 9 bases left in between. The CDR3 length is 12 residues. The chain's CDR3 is CASRTPLYEQYF. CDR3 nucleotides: TGTGCCAGCAGGACACCTCTCTACGAGCAGTACTTC.

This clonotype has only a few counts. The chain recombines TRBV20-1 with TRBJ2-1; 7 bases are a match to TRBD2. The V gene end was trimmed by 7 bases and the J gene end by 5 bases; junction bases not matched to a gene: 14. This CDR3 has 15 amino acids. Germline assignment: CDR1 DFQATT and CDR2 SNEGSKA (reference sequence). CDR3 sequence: CSVLTGTNLHNEQFF. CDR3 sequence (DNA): TGCAGTGTTCTCACCGGGACTAACCTTCACAATGAGCAGTTCTTC.

The CDR3 region is CASSASLGSEQYF. The CDR3 DNA reads TGTGCCAGCAGCGCCTCACTTGGAAGCGAGCAGTACTTC. The chain recombines TRBV11-2 with TRBJ2-7; D ambiguous. The CDR3 length is 13 residues. V lost 5 bases to trimming and J lost 6 bases, with 14 bases between them. Germline V gene sequence: CDR1 SGHAT, CDR2 FQNNGV. Combining the CDR3 with reference TRBV11-2 and TRBJ2-7 gives the whole variable domain EAGVAQSPRYKIIEKRQSVAFWCNPISGHATLYWYQQILGQGPKLLIQFQNNGVVDDSQLPKDRFSAERLKGVDSTLKIQPAKLEDSAVYLCASSASLGSEQYFGPGTRLTVT.

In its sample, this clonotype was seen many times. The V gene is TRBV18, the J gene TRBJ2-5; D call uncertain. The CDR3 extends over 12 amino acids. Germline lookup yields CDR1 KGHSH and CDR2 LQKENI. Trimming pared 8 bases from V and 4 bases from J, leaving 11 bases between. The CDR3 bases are TGTGCCAGCAGTCCCTTTGGAGAGACCCAGTACTTC. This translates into CASSPFGETQYF.

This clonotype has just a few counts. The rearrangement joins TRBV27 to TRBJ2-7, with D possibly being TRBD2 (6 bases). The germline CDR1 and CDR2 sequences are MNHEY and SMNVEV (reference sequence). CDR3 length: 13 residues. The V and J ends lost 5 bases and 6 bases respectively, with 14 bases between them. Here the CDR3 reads CASSPRRGGEQYF. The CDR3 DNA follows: TGTGCCAGCAGTCCCCGGCGGGGAGGCGAGCAGTACTTC.